Shown below are 16 T cell receptor beta chains from a single sample sequenced in a study of cytotoxic CD8 clonotypes in ibrutinib-treated CLL. Measured with immunoSEQ multiplex PCR; TCRdb has only the in-frame clones, and not every one. This table has fewer than 400,000 clones, under 70% appearing once. Here the sequenced sample was PBMCs, taken after 36 months of ibrutinib treatment. The receptors come from a human donor with chronic lymphocytic leukemia.

The chain employs TRBV11-1 and TRBJ1-2, with 7 bases lining up with TRBD1. V lost 3 bases and J lost 6; bases outside the gene matches: 7. The CDR3 is 14 amino acids. CDR1 SGHAT and CDR2 FQDESV come from the germline V gene (reference sequence). The CDR3 DNA reads as TGTGCCAGCAGCTTGCAGTCCGACAGGGATGGCTACACCTTC. This sequence encodes CASSLQSDRDGYTF.

This clone showed up just once. The CDR3 spells CASSFITSQETQYF. The CDR3 DNA reads as TGTGCCAGCAGCTTCATAACAAGCCAAGAGACCCAGTACTTC. The chain has TRBV5-8 and TRBJ2-5; D remains unclear. CDR3 size: 14 residues. Deletions cut 2 bases from V and 1 base from J, with 9 bases between. CDR1 is SGHTS, CDR2 YDEGEE, per germline. Full variable domain (remainder filled in from reference TRBV5-8 and TRBJ2-5): EAGVTQSPTHLIKTRGQQATLRCSPISGHTSVYWYQQALGLGLQFLLWYDEGEERNRGNFPPRFSGRQFPNYSSELNVNALELEDSALYLCASSFITSQETQYFGPGTRLLVL.

A single count supports this clone. V and J are TRBV29-1 and TRBJ2-1; tentative D call: TRBD2 (5 bases). The V gene lost 2 bases and the J gene lost 6 bases, with 17 bases spanning the gap. Germline V CDR1 and CDR2: SQVTM, ANQGSEA. The CDR3 runs to 15 residues. The CDR3 DNA follows: TGCAGCGTTGAATTTGGTTGGCTAGCAGGCAATGAGCAGTTCTTC. Translated: CSVEFGWLAGNEQFF.

This clone has a handful of counts. The CDR3 DNA follows: TGTGCCAGCTCACCAGGTTGGGGGGAACCAAACAATGAGCAGTTCTTC. It specifies CASSPGWGEPNNEQFF. V usage is TRBV18 and J usage is TRBJ2-1, with D possibly TRBD2 on 6 matching bases. The germline CDR1 and CDR2 sequences are KGHSH and LQKENI. V lost 2 bases and J 5 bases, leaving 16 bases between the germline ends. The length of the CDR3 is 16 residues.

The chain joins TRBV25-1 to TRBJ2-3; the match to TRBD2 covers 7 bases. Germline-derived CDR1 and CDR2 are MGHDK and SYGVNS. The CDR3 sequence is 14 residues long. J lost 10 bases, V lost 3 bases, and 10 bases had no gene match. The chain's CDR3 is CASSESGIGTPQYF. The CDR3 DNA is TGTGCCAGCAGTGAGAGCGGGATTGGAACTCCGCAGTATTTT.

The DNA for the CDR3 is TGTGCCAGCAGTGAACCGGGCCCGGGTAGTTCACCCCTCCACTTT. Its translation: CASSEPGPGSSPLHF. The genes are TRBV6-1 and TRBJ1-6; D is unclear. The CDR3 has 15 amino acids. Deletions cut 2 bases from V and 9 bases from J, with 14 bases between. CDR1 is MNHNS and CDR2 is SASEGT in the germline V gene.

V gene TRBV25-1 combines with J gene TRBJ2-1; 8 positions agree with TRBD1. Losses at the gene ends were 1 base for V and 6 bases for J; bases not matched to a gene: 5. The germline CDR1 and CDR2 sequences are MGHDK and SYGVNS. This CDR3 region has 15 residues. The DNA for the CDR3 is TGTGCCAGCAGTGAATTATCAGGGGGCCGCAATGAGCAGTTCTTC. Encoded protein: CASSELSGGRNEQFF.

V is TRBV10-1 and J is TRBJ1-5, with D unresolved. Germline V gene data show CDR1 as WNHNN and CDR2 as SYGVQD (reference sequence). The CDR3 has 9 amino acids. For the CDR3, the DNA is TGCCCCGATCGTCAGCCCCAGCATTTT. Protein: CPDRQPQHF.

J is TRBJ2-2 and V is TRBV29-1; 8 bases are a match to TRBD2. The CDR3 consists of 15 residues. Germline trimming cut 0 bases from V and 5 bases from J; bases unmatched to any gene: 5. Germline CDR1 reads SQVTM; CDR2 reads ANQGSEA. The CDR3 DNA is TGCAGCGTTGAAGAGCGGGGGGCCGGGACCGGGGAGCTGTTTTTT. Residues: CSVEERGAGTGELFF.

This clone was observed once. The chain has TRBV6-5 and TRBJ2-1, with a possible D match to TRBD2 (6 bases). Germline values: CDR1 MNHEY, CDR2 SVGAGI. V lost 8 bases, J lost 7 bases, and 12 bases lay in between. The length of the CDR3 is 12 residues. In DNA, the CDR3 is TGTGCCAGCCTTAGCGGAGGAAATGAGCAGTTCTTC. It is translated as CASLSGGNEQFF.

This chain uses TRBV6-5 with TRBJ2-7; D is possibly TRBD2 (7 bases). Trimming pared 6 bases from V and 3 bases from J, leaving 12 bases between. Per the germline V gene, CDR1 is MNHEY and CDR2 is SVGAGI. The CDR3 is made up of 13 amino acids. The CDR3, as DNA: TGTGCCAGCAGAAGGGGGGGGCGCTACGAGCAGTACTTC. Its translation: CASRRGGRYEQYF.

The chain employs TRBV5-1 and TRBJ2-3; 8 positions match TRBD2. The germline V gene has CDR1 SGHRS and CDR2 YFSETQ. CDR3 length: 16 amino acids. The V gene end was trimmed by 1 base and the J gene end by 3 bases; junction bases not matched to a gene: 7. The CDR3 DNA reads TGCGCCAGCAGCTTGTTGATTAGCGGGAATACAGATACGCAGTATTTT. It specifies CASSLLISGNTDTQYF.

The chain joins TRBV11-2 to TRBJ1-1; D is possibly TRBD1 (6 bases). Germline loops: CDR1 SGHAT, CDR2 FQNNGV. This CDR3 has 15 residues. The V end was cut by 1 base, the J end by 5 bases, with 14 bases between. The CDR3 protein is CASSLGTGPGTEAFF. CDR3 coding DNA: TGTGCCAGCAGCTTAGGTACAGGGCCAGGGACTGAAGCTTTCTTT.

The chain is built from TRBV29-1 and TRBJ2-6; 7 positions agree with TRBD1. Trimming cost V 6 bases and J 0 bases; bases outside gene matches: 8. The CDR3 has 16 residues. CDR1 is SQVTM, CDR2 ANQGSEA, per germline. CDR3 nucleotide sequence: TGCAGCGTATTACAGGGGTCTACCTCTGGGGCCAACGTCCTGACTTTC. Translation gives CSVLQGSTSGANVLTF.

This clone was picked up a small number of times. This chain connects TRBV27 to TRBJ2-3; the D gene is possibly TRBD1 (5 bases). Germline V lookup: CDR1 MNHEY, CDR2 SMNVEV (reference sequence). V shed 3 bases and J shed 3 bases, with 10 bases lying between them. The CDR3 totals 14 residues. Written as DNA, the CDR3 is TGTGCCAGCAGTTTGGATCCAGGGACAGATACGCAGTATTTT. Amino acids: CASSLDPGTDTQYF.

The CDR3 is CATSRDSWSGNEKLFF. Written as DNA, the CDR3 is TGTGCCACCAGCAGAGATAGTTGGAGCGGTAATGAAAAACTGTTTTTT. V is TRBV15 and J is TRBJ1-4, with D hard to call. With 0 bases removed from V and 4 bases from J, the gap between germline ends came to 12 bases. The CDR3 is 16 amino acids. Germline V gene sequence: CDR1 LNHNV, CDR2 YYDKDF (reference sequence).